A selection of T cell receptor beta chains follows, all from one sample in a study of shared clonotypes between healthy human individuals. Profiling relied on immunoSEQ multiplex PCR, and the TCRdb table lists in-frame clones only, not all of them. The table includes around 1.9 million clones, just under 95% detected once. The sample consisted of naive CD8+ T cells from PBMCs. The receptors derive from a man aged 18-30 years in good health. Some clones in this sample may be carry-over from other donors' samples. Each CDR3 is given with its conserved first and last residue. The D gene is left open where the match is weak. Only part of the rows carry a size: once, few, many, or a class if the clone is expanded.

CDR3 DNA	CDR3 protein	D gene	J gene	V gene	clone size
TGTGCCAGCAGTTTAGGCAGGGGCTTCTACGAGCAGTACTTC	CASSLGRGFYEQYF	-	TRBJ2-7	TRBV28	-
TGTGCCATCAGTGATGCGGCTCCAGGAGAGCAGTTCTTC	CAISDAAPGEQFF	-	TRBJ2-1	TRBV10-3	once
TGTGCCAGCAGCGTGCTGCGGGAGTATGGTGAGCAGTTCTTC	CASSVLREYGEQFF	TRBD2	TRBJ2-1	TRBV9	-
TGTGCCAGCAGCTTAGGTTCGGATGAGCAGTTCTTC	CASSLGSDEQFF	-	TRBJ2-1	TRBV5-6	-
TGTGCCAGCAGTGACCTACCATGGGCTGGAACTGAAGCTTTCTTT	CASSDLPWAGTEAFF	-	TRBJ1-1	TRBV2	-
TGTGCCAGCAGTGAACGTGCGGGAGCGAGGGAGACCCAGTACTTC	CASSERAGARETQYF	TRBD2	TRBJ2-5	TRBV25-1	-
TGTGCCAGCAGTTTATGGGCCGCAACTAATGAAAAACTGTTTTTT	CASSLWAATNEKLFF	-	TRBJ1-4	TRBV28	-
TGTGCCAGCAGTCCCCGGACAGGGGAAACACGTAGCACAGATACGCAGTATTTT	CASSPRTGETRSTDTQYF	TRBD1	TRBJ2-3	TRBV28	once
TGTGCCAGCAGTTTATCCCGACAGGGGCGTGTTGGCTACACCTTC	CASSLSRQGRVGYTF	TRBD1	TRBJ1-2	TRBV27	once
TGTGCCAGCAGCTATCTGACAGGAAATTATGGCTACACCTTC	CASSYLTGNYGYTF	-	TRBJ1-2	TRBV5-6	-
TGTGCCAGCAGCACGACAGACTATGGCTACACCTTC	CASSTTDYGYTF	-	TRBJ1-2	TRBV9	-
TGTGCCAGCAGCTTCCTACGTCGGGACGGAGAAGGAGAGACCCAGTACTTC	CASSFLRRDGEGETQYF	-	TRBJ2-5	TRBV7-2	-
TGTGCCAGCAGGGACAGGGGGCTCTCAAACTATGGCTACACCTTC	CASRDRGLSNYGYTF	TRBD1	TRBJ1-2	TRBV7-9	-
TGTGCCAGCAAACAGACAGCCAATCAGCCCCAGCATTTT	CASKQTANQPQHF	-	TRBJ1-5	TRBV2	-
TGTGCCAGCAGCTCCCCAGGACAGCGAGCCTACGAGCAGTACTTC	CASSSPGQRAYEQYF	-	TRBJ2-7	TRBV7-9	-
TGTGCCAGCGGAAGCGGGAGGGCGAATGAGCAGTTCTTC	CASGSGRANEQFF	TRBD2	TRBJ2-1	TRBV2	-
TGCAGTGCTCCAAGGACAGGGCGGCGGTTCTTC	CSAPRTGRRFF	TRBD1	TRBJ2-1	TRBV20-1	-
TGTGCCAGCAGCTTCAGGGGGACCTACGAGCAGTACTTC	CASSFRGTYEQYF	TRBD1	TRBJ2-7	TRBV7-2	-
TGTGCCAGCAGTTACTCGAACGGGGGGAACACTGAAGCTTTCTTT	CASSYSNGGNTEAFF	-	TRBJ1-1	TRBV6-6	once
TGTGCCAGCACTCTCGGTGTCTTC	CASTLGVF	-	TRBJ2-1	TRBV27	-
TGTGCCAGCAGCACCGGACAGGGGGACTATGGCTACACCTTC	CASSTGQGDYGYTF	TRBD1	TRBJ1-2	TRBV7-9	-
TGTGCCAGCAGTTTATTCCCAGGGGTCCTAAATCAGCCCCAGCATTTT	CASSLFPGVLNQPQHF	-	TRBJ1-5	TRBV28	-
TGTGCCAGCAGTTTTGGGATATCCCGGGGGGAGCAGTACTTC	CASSFGISRGEQYF	-	TRBJ2-7	TRBV28	-
TGCGCCAGCAGCATTACAGGCGTGCCTAACCCTAACTATGGCTACACCTTC	CASSITGVPNPNYGYTF	-	TRBJ1-2	TRBV4-1	-
TGTGCAAGTCGCGCACGAGGGGACAGGGCATTTCCAGAGAACCAGCCCCAGCATTTT	CASRARGDRAFPENQPQHF	-	TRBJ1-5	TRBV12-2	-
TGTGCCAGCAGTTATAGTCGTGGGGAGTTTAATGAAAAACTGTTTTTT	CASSYSRGEFNEKLFF	-	TRBJ1-4	TRBV27	-
TGTGCCTCCGCTTCCCGGGGAGGGGCCAACGTCCTGACTTTC	CASASRGGANVLTF	-	TRBJ2-6	TRBV27	-
TGTGCCAGCAGTTTCCACAGGGGCACTGAAGCTTTCTTT	CASSFHRGTEAFF	TRBD1	TRBJ1-1	TRBV27	-
TGTGCCAGCAGGCAGGGCAGGGCCTCTGGAAACACCATATATTTT	CASRQGRASGNTIYF	-	TRBJ1-3	TRBV28	-
TGTGCCAGCAGCTTGGGGGGAATCGAAGCTTTCTTT	CASSLGGIEAFF	-	TRBJ1-1	TRBV5-8	-
TGTGCCAGCAGTTTCGGTGAGCTATTGGAGACCCAGTACTTC	CASSFGELLETQYF	-	TRBJ2-5	TRBV28	-
TGTGCCAGCAGTGTGGGACAGGGCAATCAGCCCCAGCATTTT	CASSVGQGNQPQHF	TRBD1	TRBJ1-5	TRBV6-1	-
TGTGCCAGCAGTCCGTGGACAGGACCACTAGAGACCCAGTACTTC	CASSPWTGPLETQYF	TRBD1	TRBJ2-5	TRBV27	-
TGTGCCAGCAGTGAGGCGGGTCCCTACGAGCAGTACTTC	CASSEAGPYEQYF	-	TRBJ2-7	TRBV6-1	-
TGTGCCAGTCGTCTAGCCCACGGACCCTACGAGCAGTACTTC	CASRLAHGPYEQYF	-	TRBJ2-7	TRBV19	-
TGTGCTAGTGGTTTGGTACCGGGTCAGCCCCAGCATTTT	CASGLVPGQPQHF	-	TRBJ1-5	TRBV12-5	-
TGTGCCAGCTCGGCCCCCGGACTAGCGGGAGGGCCCGGCACAGATACGCAGTATTTT	CASSAPGLAGGPGTDTQYF	TRBD2	TRBJ2-3	TRBV18	once
TGTGCCAGCAGCGTAGATCGGTTCTCCTACGAGCAGTACTTC	CASSVDRFSYEQYF	-	TRBJ2-7	TRBV9	-
TGTGCCAGCAGTGAAAGCGCGGGACAGGGAAAGTATGGCTACACCTTC	CASSESAGQGKYGYTF	TRBD1	TRBJ1-2	TRBV6-1	-
TGTGCCAGCAGCTTAGTAAGGAGGGGACAGGGGAACAATGAGCAGTTCTTC	CASSLVRRGQGNNEQFF	TRBD1	TRBJ2-1	TRBV7-8	-
TGTGCCAGCACAAATGGTGGGACAGAAGCTTTCTTT	CASTNGGTEAFF	-	TRBJ1-1	TRBV28	-
TGTGCCATCCCCCAGGACAGGGAGAATGGCTACACCTTC	CAIPQDRENGYTF	TRBD1	TRBJ1-2	TRBV10-3	-
TGTGCCTGGAGTGTACTTACAGCGAACACTGAAGCTCTCTTT	CAWSVLTANTEALF	-	TRBJ1-1	TRBV30	-
TGTGCCAGCAGTTCCCGGACAGCGTCACAAGAGACCCAGTACTTC	CASSSRTASQETQYF	-	TRBJ2-5	TRBV27	-
TGTGCCAGCAGTCCAGGCGGGGCACGGTCCCTCCACTTT	CASSPGGARSLHF	-	TRBJ1-6	TRBV6-5	-
TGTGCCAGCAGTTTAGGGGGGATGGGCTACACCTTC	CASSLGGMGYTF	-	TRBJ1-2	TRBV27	-
TGCGCCAGCAGCTTAGTTCGGGAAGAGACCCAGTACTTC	CASSLVREETQYF	-	TRBJ2-5	TRBV5-1	-
TGTGCCAGCAGAACTATGGGTACTGAAGCTTTCTTT	CASRTMGTEAFF	-	TRBJ1-1	TRBV28	few
TGTGCCAGCAGTTCAGGCAGCGTCTACAATGAGCAGTTCTTC	CASSSGSVYNEQFF	-	TRBJ2-1	TRBV27	-
TGTGCCAGCAGCCAAGATCCCCAGGGCCGGGTCGCTTTCTTT	CASSQDPQGRVAFF	-	TRBJ1-1	TRBV4-2	-
TGTGCCAGCAGTTTACCAACCCAACGGACTAGAGTTTTAGGGGAGCAGTACTTC	CASSLPTQRTRVLGEQYF	TRBD2	TRBJ2-7	TRBV28	many
TGTGCCAGCAGCTTAGCCCAGGGGGGGTACACTGAAGCTTTCTTT	CASSLAQGGYTEAFF	TRBD1	TRBJ1-1	TRBV7-8	-
TGTGCCAGCAGCCTAGGACTAGCGATACCAGATACGCAGTATTTT	CASSLGLAIPDTQYF	TRBD2	TRBJ2-3	TRBV4-2	-